This T cell receptor (beta chain) stems from a study of regulatory dendritic cells for organ transplantation (dated by TCRdb to the late 2010s). Study-wide context: Before and after allostimulation with regulatory or mature dendritic cells, TCRbeta repertoires were sequenced from sorted naive and memory CD4+ and CD8+ T cells.

Multiplexed two-step PCR with Vbeta-specific forward primers and Jbeta-specific reverse primers was used to amplify TCRbeta CDR3 regions. TCRbeta libraries were sequenced on an Illumina instrument through the immunoSEQ service. As for the authors' bioinformatics: IMGT annotation was used to assign V, D and J genes, and synthetic CDR3 analogues were used to correct counts for multiplex PCR bias. In the immunoSEQ Analyzer, repertoire clonality was calculated as one minus normalized Shannon entropy. Clonal expansion was defined using Fisher's exact test with Benjamini-Hochberg false discovery rate control and a two-tailed threshold of P<0.01. TCRdb obtained this table from immuneACCESS and retained in-frame rearrangements with V and J assigned. These tables miss some clones; where compared with another copy, unresolved V genes account for less than half of the shortfall, and the remainder is unexplained. V, J and clone size are taken as reported in that table, and D and trimming were inferred from the DNA itself. The sample includes roughly 34,000 clones, with roughly 91% observed a single time. Roughly 0.065% of the sample is in the top ten clones.

As regards this clone: Its cognate antigen has yet to be identified. No much larger clonotype is one base removed from it; base qualities were not supplied.

Broader findings and caveats from the paper: Sequencing was done in only two subjects, and the authors reported considerable heterogeneity between individuals in the alloreactive memory CD8+ T cell pool. Among the resting subsets, memory CD8+ T cells contained the most alloreactive TCR clonotypes. Repertoires were highly diverse in naive CD4+ and CD8+ T cells, less diverse in memory cells, and most oligoclonal in memory CD8+ cells. Expansion of memory CD8+ clones was induced by allostimulation in both subjects, but more limited expansion appeared to be induced by regulatory dendritic cells than by mature dendritic cells.

FACS was used to sort naive T cells as CD45RA+ cells and memory T cells as CD45RO+ CD4+ or CD8+ cells. T cells for TCR sequencing came from two healthy control subjects. Sorted T cell subsets that were not stimulated were used as baseline controls for the mixed lymphocyte reactions. The Qiagen DNeasy Blood & Tissue Kit was used for extraction of genomic DNA. V is pared back by 10 bases and J by 9 bases, with 24 bases lying between the germline termini. The CDR3 has 14 amino acids, counting the end cysteine and phenylalanine. The CDR3 DNA has 42 bases and is translated from base 1. According to the germline V gene (reference sequence), CDR1 reads LNHDA and CDR2 reads SQIVND.

The V and J genes are TRBV19 and TRBJ1-2, with a tentative D gene TRBD1 over 6 matching bases. Sequenced material: naive CD4+ T cells from blood. What this sample's cell subset or site label stands for: CD45RA+ naive T cells. This TCR was recovered from a human donor in good health. The CDR3 protein sequence reads: CATHVWDTPERYTF. The DNA sequence is TGTGCCACTCACGTTTGGGACACCCCAGAACGCTACACCTTC. Reference TRBV19 and TRBJ1-2 genes cover what lies past the CDR3, so the full variable domain is DGGITQSPKYLFRKEGQNVTLSCEQNLNHDAMYWYRQDPGQGLRLIYYSQIVNDFQKGDIAEGYSVSREKKESFPLTVTSAQKNPTAFYLCATHVWDTPERYTFGSGTRLTVV.